The 26 T cell receptor beta chains in this list originate from one sample, sequenced in a study of STAT3 mutations in large granular lymphocyte leukemia. Method: immunoSEQ multiplex PCR; TCRdb's copy keeps in-frame clones and lacks some. The data show around 3,600 clones, 74% seen once. Antigens for these TCRs are unknown. General study points: Every T-cell large granular lymphocyte leukemia patient had at least one immunodominant TCR beta clonotype.

The sequenced material came from peripheral blood mononuclear cells. The receptors here all came from a man in his sixties with T-cell large granular lymphocyte leukemia. Some clones in this sample may be carry-over from other donors' samples.

This clone is a singleton in its sample. This chain connects TRBV30 to TRBJ1-4; unclear D gene. The V end was cut by 3 bases, the J end by 0 bases, with 11 bases between. This CDR3 has 15 residues. Germline CDR1 is GTSNPN and CDR2 is SVGIG (reference sequence). The CDR3, as DNA: TGTGCCTGGAGGCCCAGGTTGGCAACTAATGAAAAACTGTTTTTT. Its translation is CAWRPRLATNEKLFF.

The rearrangement uses TRBV7-2 and TRBJ1-3; no clear D gene. The CDR3 extends over 15 amino acids. Trimming removed 0 bases from V and 2 bases from J, with 8 bases in between. The germline CDR1 and CDR2 sequences are SGHTA and FQGNSA. CDR3: CASSLAGQPGNTIYF. CDR3 DNA: TGTGCCAGCAGCTTAGCGGGCCAGCCTGGAAACACCATATATTTT. The variable domain in full, with the rest retrieved from reference TRBV7-2 and TRBJ1-3, is GAGVSQSPSNKVTEKGKDVELRCDPISGHTALYWYRQSLGQGLEFLIYFQGNSAPDKSGLPSDRFSAERTGGSVSTLTIQRTQQEDSAVYLCASSLAGQPGNTIYFGEGSWLTVV.

This chain uses TRBV7-8 with TRBJ1-2; D ambiguous. The germline V gene encodes CDR1 SGHVS and CDR2 FQNEAQ. Trimming shortened V by 8 bases and J by 8 bases, and 15 bases separated the two germline ends. This CDR3 spans 12 amino acids. CDR3: CASGLSGRGYTF. CDR3 DNA: TGTGCCAGCGGGCTGTCGGGTAGGGGCTACACCTTC.

This clone showed up just a few times. CDR3 protein: CASILGTESQPQHF. The CDR3 coding sequence is TGTGCCAGCATCTTGGGGACAGAGAGCCAGCCCCAGCATTTT. The rearrangement joins TRBV6-1 to TRBJ1-5; TRBD1 matches at 7 bases. This CDR3 has 14 residues. Germline loops: CDR1 MNHNS, CDR2 SASEGT. J was trimmed by 7 bases and V by 7 bases; bases with no gene match: 10.

This chain uses TRBV25-1 with TRBJ1-5; D unresolved. The CDR3 consists of 13 residues. Germline V gene sequence: CDR1 MGHDK, CDR2 SYGVNS. V lost 5 bases to trimming and J lost 6 bases, with 11 bases between them. Here the CDR3 DNA reads TGTGCCAGCAGTTTCGCGGTCGGTCAGCCCCAGCATTTT. It specifies CASSFAVGQPQHF.

The chain links TRBV7-8 to TRBJ2-7, with 9 bases that match TRBD1. Trimming removed 0 bases from V and 4 bases from J; junction bases left unmatched: 7. CDR1 and CDR2 from the germline V gene are SGHVS and FQNEAQ. The CDR3 runs 16 residues. The CDR3 bases are TGTGCCAGCAGCTTAGCGGGACAGGGTGCCTTGTACGAGCAGTACTTC. This encodes CASSLAGQGALYEQYF.

This chain uses TRBV18 with TRBJ1-4, with D possibly TRBD1 on 5 matching bases. This CDR3 comprises 15 residues. CDR1 and CDR2 (germline): KGHSH, LQKENI. V lost 6 bases and J lost 3, with 14 bases in between. The CDR3 DNA follows: TGTGCCAGCTCCCCTAACCCGGGGGCTAATGAAAAACTGTTTTTT. Translating gives CASSPNPGANEKLFF.

The chain recombines TRBV5-4 with TRBJ2-7, with 12 bases identical to TRBD2. Per the germline V gene, CDR1 is SGHNT and CDR2 is YYREEE (reference sequence). The CDR3 has 15 residues. V trimming: 3 bases; J trimming: 5 bases; junction bases outside the gene matches: 6. The CDR3 region is CASSSLAGGLHEQYF. As DNA, the CDR3 is TGTGCCAGCAGCTCCCTAGCGGGAGGGCTACACGAGCAGTACTTC.

V usage is TRBV30 and J usage is TRBJ1-2, with D possibly being TRBD1 (5 bases). The CDR3 contains 15 residues. V was clipped by 0 bases and J by 6 bases, with 17 bases between them. The germline V gene encodes CDR1 GTSNPN and CDR2 SVGIG (reference sequence). The CDR3, as DNA: TGTGCCTGGAGTGTCGGGGGGACCATCTATCATGGCTACACCTTC. Protein product: CAWSVGGTIYHGYTF.

The chain has TRBV25-1 and TRBJ1-1, with D perhaps matching TRBD1 (5 bases). The CDR3 contains 13 residues. CDR1 and CDR2 from the germline V gene are MGHDK and SYGVNS. The germline V and J ends were trimmed by 4 bases and 6 bases, with 12 bases remaining between them. The CDR3 sequence is CASSVGGVAEAFF. In DNA, the CDR3 is TGTGCCAGCAGTGTTGGGGGAGTCGCTGAAGCTTTCTTT.

The chain combines TRBV6-1 with TRBJ1-2; possibly TRBD1 for D (6 bases). With 1 base removed from V and 3 bases from J, the gap between germline ends came to 9 bases. Germline V gene data show CDR1 as MNHNS and CDR2 as SASEGT. The CDR3 runs 14 residues. For the CDR3, the DNA is TGTGCCAGCAGTGAAGTCCGGACAGACTATGGCTACACCTTC. This codes for CASSEVRTDYGYTF.

V is TRBV18 and J is TRBJ1-2, with D possibly being TRBD1 (5 bases). Germline CDR1 KGHSH, CDR2 LQKENI. The V gene lost 5 bases and the J gene lost 0 bases, with 16 bases spanning the gap. The CDR3 is made up of 16 amino acids. The CDR3 DNA sequence: TGTGCCAGCTCAGGATTCAGGGACCCTGCTAACTATGGCTACACCTTC. Translated, it gives CASSGFRDPANYGYTF.

V and J are TRBV5-3 and TRBJ1-3; no firm D call. TRBV5-3 has ORF status, its function being uncertain. Trimming left V 3 bases short and J 0 bases short, with 13 bases between. This CDR3 has 16 amino acids. The CDR3 bases are TGTGCCAGAAGCTCCAGAGACCGTTACTCTGGAAACACCATATATTTT. It translates to CARSSRDRYSGNTIYF.

This clone was found a few times. The chain is built from TRBV7-9 and TRBJ2-5; 10 nucleotides match TRBD2. The V and J ends lost 1 base and 5 bases, in that order; junction bases with no gene match: 7. Germline V gene data show CDR1 as SEHNR and CDR2 as FQNEAQ (reference sequence). The CDR3 consists of 16 residues. The CDR3 region is CASSLGAGGPGETQYF. In nucleotides, the CDR3 is TGTGCCAGCAGCTTAGGAGCGGGAGGGCCTGGGGAGACCCAGTACTTC.

The chain couples TRBV5-1 to TRBJ2-7; 10 bases fit TRBD1. The CDR3 is made up of 13 amino acids. The germline V gene has CDR1 SGHRS and CDR2 YFSETQ. Trimming removed 4 bases from V and 7 bases from J; junction bases left unmatched: 5. The CDR3 reads CASSRTGGGEQYF. The CDR3, as DNA: TGCGCCAGCAGCAGGACAGGGGGAGGGGAGCAGTACTTC.

The chain couples TRBV15 to TRBJ2-4; D tentatively reads TRBD1 or TRBD2 (5 bases each). The CDR3 contains 13 residues. V lost 5 bases, J lost 6 bases, and 11 bases lay in between. Per germline, CDR1 LNHNV and CDR2 YYDKDF (reference sequence). This CDR3 reads CATSGGRANIQYF. The CDR3 DNA is TGTGCCACCAGCGGGGGAAGGGCAAACATTCAGTACTTC. The full variable domain, its missing parts supplied by reference TRBV15 and TRBJ2-4, is DAMVIQNPRYQVTQFGKPVTLSCSQTLNHNVMYWYQQKSSQAPKLLFHYYDKDFNNEADTPDNFQSRRPNTSFCFLDIRSPGLGDTAMYLCATSGGRANIQYFGAGTRLSVL.

This clone has just a few counts. The CDR3 DNA is TGTGCCTGGAGTGTAGCCGCTCGAATGGGCTACACCTTC. Translated, it gives CAWSVAARMGYTF. The chain recombines TRBV30 with TRBJ1-2, with D hard to call. Trimming shortened V by 0 bases and J by 8 bases, and 13 bases separated the two germline ends. Germline values: CDR1 GTSNPN, CDR2 SVGIG (reference sequence). The CDR3 has 13 residues.

V gene TRBV30 combines with J gene TRBJ2-1; 8 nucleotides match TRBD2. Germline CDR1 reads GTSNPN; CDR2 reads SVGIG (reference sequence). This CDR3 is 15 amino acids long. The V segment lost 5 bases and the J segment 10 bases; nucleotides outside the gene matches: 16. The CDR3 bases are TGTGCCTGGTCCACCCGGGGGCTAGCGGGTACAGAGCAGTTCTTC. This codes for CAWSTRGLAGTEQFF.

V gene TRBV5-1 combines with J gene TRBJ2-5; D not resolved. Germline CDR1 is SGHRS and CDR2 is YFSETQ. CDR3 length: 16 residues. Trimming stripped 1 base from V and 1 base from J, with 14 bases between. CDR3 amino acids: CASSLSGSLGQETQYF. Written as DNA, the CDR3 is TGCGCCAGCAGCTTGAGTGGCAGTTTGGGCCAAGAGACCCAGTACTTC. Full variable domain (outside the CDR3, taken from reference TRBV5-1 and TRBJ2-5): KAGVTQTPRYLIKTRGQQVTLSCSPISGHRSVSWYQQTPGQGLQFLFEYFSETQRNKGNFPGRFSGRQFSNSRSEMNVSTLELGDSALYLCASSLSGSLGQETQYFGPGTRLLVL.

V gene TRBV19 combines with J gene TRBJ1-2, with D possibly matching TRBD1 (5 bases). Per the germline V gene, CDR1 is LNHDA and CDR2 is SQIVND (reference sequence). The V end was cut by 9 bases, the J end by 2 bases, with 19 bases between. The CDR3 runs to 15 residues. CDR3 DNA: TGTGCCAGCTCTTTGTCCTCAGGGCGAAACTATGGCTACACCTTC. This codes for CASSLSSGRNYGYTF.

The V call is TRBV7-8, the J call TRBJ2-7; no reliable D call. V gave up 5 bases and J gave up 4 bases, with 9 bases separating them. The CDR3 is made up of 12 amino acids. Germline lookup yields CDR1 SGHVS and CDR2 FQNEAQ. The CDR3 region has the DNA TGTGCCAGCAGCGCAACCCTGTACGAGCAGTACTTC. This codes for CASSATLYEQYF.

This clone was seen a few times. The rearrangement links TRBV6-5 to TRBJ1-2, with a possible D match to TRBD1 (5 bases). This CDR3 has 13 residues. V was trimmed by 2 bases and J by 7 bases, leaving 11 bases between them. From germline, CDR1 is MNHEY and CDR2 SVGAGI. The CDR3 spells CASSYKGERGYTF. CDR3 nucleotide sequence: TGTGCCAGCAGTTACAAAGGGGAGCGTGGCTACACCTTC.

The table lists this clone with a few counts. J is TRBJ1-2 and V is TRBV7-8, with TRBD1 matching over 9 bases. Per the germline V gene, CDR1 is SGHVS and CDR2 is FQNEAQ. Losses at the gene ends were 1 base for V and 9 bases for J; bases not matched to a gene: 9. This CDR3 comprises 15 residues. The chain's CDR3 is CASSLGGQGDLRYTF. In DNA form, the CDR3 reads TGTGCCAGCAGCTTAGGGGGACAGGGCGATTTACGCTACACCTTC.

The chain is built from TRBV11-1 and TRBJ2-4; 13 positions agree with TRBD2. Per the germline V gene, CDR1 is SGHAT and CDR2 is FQDESV (reference sequence). Unmatched junction bases numbered 5, after V lost 1 base and J lost 8 bases. The CDR3 sequence is 16 residues long. This chain's CDR3 is CASSLGTSGSGDIQYF. CDR3 DNA sequence: TGTGCCAGCAGCTTAGGGACTAGCGGGAGTGGGGACATTCAGTACTTC.

The CDR3 reads CSARREGHNEQFF. CDR3 in DNA: TGCAGCGCCCGCCGGGAGGGCCACAATGAGCAGTTCTTC. The genes are TRBV29-1 and TRBJ2-1, with 8 bases lining up with TRBD2. Germline V gives CDR1 SQVTM, CDR2 ANQGSEA. There are 13 residues in the CDR3. The trim removed 7 bases at V and 5 bases at J, leaving 7 bases unmatched.

This chain connects TRBV7-9 to TRBJ2-7; 10 positions agree with TRBD1. Unmatched junction bases numbered 5, after V lost 7 bases and J lost 5 bases. The germline V gene has CDR1 SEHNR and CDR2 FQNEAQ (reference sequence). The CDR3 contains 13 residues. As DNA, the CDR3 is TGTGCCAGCACCCTGACAGGGGGCGACGAGCAGTACTTC. As protein: CASTLTGGDEQYF.